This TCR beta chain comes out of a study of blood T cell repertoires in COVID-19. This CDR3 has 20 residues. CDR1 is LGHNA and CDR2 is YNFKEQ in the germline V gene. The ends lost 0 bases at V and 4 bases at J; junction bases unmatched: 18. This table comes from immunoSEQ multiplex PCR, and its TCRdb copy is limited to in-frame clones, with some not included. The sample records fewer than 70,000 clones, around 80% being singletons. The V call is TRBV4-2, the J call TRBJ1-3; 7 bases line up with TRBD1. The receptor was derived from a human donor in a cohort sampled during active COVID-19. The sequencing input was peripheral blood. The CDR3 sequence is CASSQEEWLGTVGSGNTIYF. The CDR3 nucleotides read TGTGCCAGCAGCCAAGAGGAGTGGTTGGGGACAGTCGGTTCGGGAAACACCATATATTTT.